Following are 12 T cell receptor beta chains from one sample sequenced in a study of CD8 T cells in ankylosing spondylitis. Study-level results: Seemingly characteristic of ankylosing spondylitis blood was a TCR beta motif consisting of eight highly homologous variants.

TCRdb reanalysed the 5' RACE reads using MiXCR and keeps one entry per CDR3 protein. The table lists about 510,000 distinct CDR3 sequences, roughly 5.3% of them singletons. For these receptors, no antigen is known. Sequenced input: blood, either unsorted or a sorted T cell fraction (not recorded which). All receptors come from a male donor with ankylosing spondylitis.

There are many counts of this clonotype. The chain recombines TRBV29-1 with TRBJ2-7, with D possibly being TRBD2 (6 bases). Trimming cost V 6 bases and J 1 base, with 25 bases left between them. Germline assignment: CDR1 SQVTM and CDR2 ANQGSEA. The CDR3 has 17 residues. In DNA form, the CDR3 reads TGCAGCGTCCGAAGGGGAGCCGGGACGGGAGTTTCCTACGAGCAGTACTTC. This encodes CSVRRGAGTGVSYEQYF.

This clonotype was seen at least ten times. The rearrangement joins TRBV6-1 to TRBJ2-5, with TRBD2 matching 11 bases. Germline lookup yields CDR1 MNHNS and CDR2 SASEGT. The CDR3 is 14 residues long. V shed 7 bases and J 5 bases; nucleotides not matched to a gene: 6. CDR3 bases: TGTGCCAGCAACGTACTAGCGGGAGTTGAGACCCAGTACTTC. As protein: CASNVLAGVETQYF.

Ten or more counts support this clonotype. This chain's CDR3 is CASSQDREGWYQPQHF. CDR3 in DNA: TGCGCCAGCAGCCAAGATCGGGAAGGTTGGTATCAGCCCCAGCATTTT. V and J are TRBV4-3 and TRBJ1-5; D is unresolved. Germline CDR1 LGHNA, CDR2 YSLEER. This CDR3 comprises 16 residues. Trimming shortened V by 0 bases and J by 5 bases, and 14 bases separated the two germline ends.

This rearrangement joins TRBV21-1 to TRBJ1-3; TRBD1 is taken as the D call from the table, unchecked against the DNA. TRBV21-1 is deemed a pseudogene. The CDR3 has 17 amino acids. CDR3 coding DNA: TGTGCCAGCAGCAAAGCGCGGGACAGGGTATCCGGAAACACCATATATTTT. It codes for CASSKARDRVSGNTIYF.

This clonotype has a count of ten or more. J is TRBJ2-1 and V is TRBV20-1; D may be TRBD2 (6 bases). In germline, CDR1 is DFQATT, CDR2 SNEGSKA (reference sequence). The V end lost 6 bases, the J end lost 0 bases, and 9 bases lay between the germline ends. This CDR3 is built from 13 residues. The CDR3 is CSALGSSYNEQFF. Here the CDR3 DNA reads TGCAGTGCCCTCGGGAGCTCCTACAATGAGCAGTTCTTC.

Many counts were recorded for this clonotype. The rearrangement joins TRBV6-1 to TRBJ2-7, with D uncertain. Trimming pared 6 bases from V and 0 bases from J, leaving 9 bases between. Germline values: CDR1 MNHNS, CDR2 SASEGT. The CDR3 runs to 13 residues. The CDR3 sequence: CASRPLSSYEQYF. The CDR3 region has the DNA TGTGCCAGCAGGCCGCTAAGCTCCTACGAGCAGTACTTC.

This clonotype was found a few times. This sequence joins TRBV7-2 and TRBJ2-1, with D uncertain. V was clipped by 2 bases and J by 0 bases, with 5 bases between them. The length of the CDR3 is 14 residues. Germline V gene lookup returns CDR1 SGHTA and CDR2 FQGNSA. DNA for the CDR3: TGTGCCAGCAGCTTACAGACCTCCTACAATGAGCAGTTCTTC. This codes for CASSLQTSYNEQFF. The variable domain in full, with the rest retrieved from reference TRBV7-2 and TRBJ2-1, is GAGVSQSPSNKVTEKGKDVELRCDPISGHTALYWYRQSLGQGLEFLIYFQGNSAPDKSGLPSDRFSAERTGGSVSTLTIQRTQQEDSAVYLCASSLQTSYNEQFFGPGTRLTVL.

The sample holds many counts of this clonotype. V and J are TRBV6-2 or TRBV6-3 and TRBJ2-7; TRBD1 aligns across 9 bases. Germline V gene data show CDR1 as MNHEY and CDR2 as SVGEGT. CDR3 length: 14 residues. The trim removed 4 bases at V and 3 bases at J, leaving 4 bases unmatched. The CDR3 region is CASSWDRDLYEQYF. For the CDR3, the DNA is TGTGCCAGCAGTTGGGACAGGGATCTCTACGAGCAGTACTTC.

The sample holds many counts of this clonotype. A read error may account for a junction end that differs from germline. The rearrangement links TRBV5-1 to TRBJ1-1; D gene ambiguous. This CDR3 is built from 15 residues. Looked up from germline, CDR1 is SGHRS and CDR2 is YFSETQ. CDR3 amino acids: CASSLEAGVKTEAFF. CDR3 DNA sequence: TGCGCCAGCAGCTTGGAAGCCGGGGTGAAAACTGAAGCTTTCTTT.

Many counts were recorded for this clonotype. The chain recombines TRBV4-2 with TRBJ2-1; a weak D match, TRBD2 (6 bases). The ends were cut back, 4 bases at V and 7 bases at J, with 23 bases in the middle. CDR1 is LGHNA, CDR2 YNFKEQ, per germline. The CDR3 totals 17 residues. CDR3 coding DNA: TGTGCCAGCAGCCGGGTGGGTGGCGGTACGGGGGAGAATGAGCAGTTCTTC. It yields the protein CASSRVGGGTGENEQFF.

The table lists this clonotype with many counts. The chain has TRBV7-2 and TRBJ1-4; D may be TRBD1 (6 bases). The CDR3 is 13 residues long. Germline V gives CDR1 SGHTA, CDR2 FQGNSA. Between the trimmed V and J ends, which lost 6 bases and 8 bases, there was a span of 13 bases. CDR3 protein: CASRKGGGEKLFF. The CDR3 DNA sequence: TGTGCCAGCAGGAAAGGGGGTGGGGAAAAACTGTTTTTT.

This clonotype was detected ten times or more. The V and J genes are TRBV15 and TRBJ2-3; 9 nucleotides agree with TRBD2. Germline V CDR1 and CDR2: LNHNV, YYDKDF (reference sequence). J lost 2 bases, V lost 7 bases, and 16 bases had no gene match. This CDR3 contains 18 residues. DNA for the CDR3: TGTGCCACCAATCCCGGGGCGGGAGGGCCCTCAGCCACAGATACGCAGTATTTT. Translation: CATNPGAGGPSATDTQYF.